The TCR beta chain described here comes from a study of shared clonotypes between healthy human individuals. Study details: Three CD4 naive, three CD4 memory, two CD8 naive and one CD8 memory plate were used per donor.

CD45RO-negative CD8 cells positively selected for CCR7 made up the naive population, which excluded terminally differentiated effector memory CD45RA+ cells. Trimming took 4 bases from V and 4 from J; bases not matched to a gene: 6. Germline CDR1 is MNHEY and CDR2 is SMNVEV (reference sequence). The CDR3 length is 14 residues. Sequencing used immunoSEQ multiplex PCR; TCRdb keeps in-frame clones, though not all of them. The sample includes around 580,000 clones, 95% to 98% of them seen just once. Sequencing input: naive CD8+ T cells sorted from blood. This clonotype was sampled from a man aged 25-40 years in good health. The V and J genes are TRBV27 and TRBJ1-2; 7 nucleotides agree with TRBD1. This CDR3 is CASSSLQGTYGYTF. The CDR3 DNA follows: TGTGCCAGCAGTTCGTTACAGGGGACCTATGGCTACACCTTC.